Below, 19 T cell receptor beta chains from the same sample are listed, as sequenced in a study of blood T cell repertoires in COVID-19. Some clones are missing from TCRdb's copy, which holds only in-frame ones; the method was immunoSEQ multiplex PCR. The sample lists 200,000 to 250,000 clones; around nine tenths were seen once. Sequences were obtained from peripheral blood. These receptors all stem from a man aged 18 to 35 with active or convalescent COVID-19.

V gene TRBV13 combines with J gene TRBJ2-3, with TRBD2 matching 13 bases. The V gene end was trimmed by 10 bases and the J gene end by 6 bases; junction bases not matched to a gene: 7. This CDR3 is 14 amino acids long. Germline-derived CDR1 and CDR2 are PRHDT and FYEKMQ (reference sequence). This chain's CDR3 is CATQTSGRADTQYF. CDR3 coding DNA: TGTGCCACCCAAACTAGCGGGAGGGCGGATACGCAGTATTTT.

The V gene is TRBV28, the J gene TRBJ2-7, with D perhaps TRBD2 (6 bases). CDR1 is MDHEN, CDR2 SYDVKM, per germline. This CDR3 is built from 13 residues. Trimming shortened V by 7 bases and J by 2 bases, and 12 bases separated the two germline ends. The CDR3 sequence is CASISGRPYEQYF. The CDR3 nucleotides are TGTGCCAGCATTAGCGGCCGTCCCTACGAGCAGTACTTC.

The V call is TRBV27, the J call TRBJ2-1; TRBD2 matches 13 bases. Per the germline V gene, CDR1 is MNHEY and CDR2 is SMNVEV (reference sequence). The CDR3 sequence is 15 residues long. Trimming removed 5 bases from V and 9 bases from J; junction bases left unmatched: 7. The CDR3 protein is CASSRSTSGRSEQFF. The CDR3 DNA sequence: TGTGCCAGCAGTCGATCGACTAGCGGGAGGAGTGAGCAGTTCTTC.

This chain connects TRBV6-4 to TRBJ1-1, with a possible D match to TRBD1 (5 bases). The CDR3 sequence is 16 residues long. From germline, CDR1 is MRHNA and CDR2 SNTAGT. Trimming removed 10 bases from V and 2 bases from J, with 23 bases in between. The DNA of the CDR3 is TGTGCCACTGCCAAGTCCAAGGGGCCCCACAACACTGAAGCTTTCTTT. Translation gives CATAKSKGPHNTEAFF.

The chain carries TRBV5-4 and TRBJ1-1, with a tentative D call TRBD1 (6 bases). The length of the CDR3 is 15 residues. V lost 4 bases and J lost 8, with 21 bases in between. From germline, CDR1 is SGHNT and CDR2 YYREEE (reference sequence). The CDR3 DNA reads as TGTGCCAGCAGCGTGCCGGGACCAGGGGAGGGCGAAGCTTTCTTT. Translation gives CASSVPGPGEGEAFF. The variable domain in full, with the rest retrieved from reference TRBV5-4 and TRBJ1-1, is ETGVTQSPTHLIKTRGQQVTLRCSSQSGHNTVSWYQQALGQGPQFIFQYYREEENGRGNFPPRFSGLQFPNYSSELNVNALELDDSALYLCASSVPGPGEGEAFFGQGTRLTVV.

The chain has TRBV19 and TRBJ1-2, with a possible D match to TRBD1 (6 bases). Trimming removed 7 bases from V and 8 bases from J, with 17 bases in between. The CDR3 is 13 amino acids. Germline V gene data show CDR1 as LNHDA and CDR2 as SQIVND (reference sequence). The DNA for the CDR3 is TGTGCCAGTACTCCGCGCGGGGGGCACGGCTACACCTTC. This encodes CASTPRGGHGYTF.

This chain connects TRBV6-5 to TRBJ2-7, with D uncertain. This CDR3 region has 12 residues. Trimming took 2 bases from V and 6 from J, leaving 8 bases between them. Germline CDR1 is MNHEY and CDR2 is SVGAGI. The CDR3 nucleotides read TGTGCCAGCAGTTACGCGTTTGGCGAGCAGTACTTC. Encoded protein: CASSYAFGEQYF.

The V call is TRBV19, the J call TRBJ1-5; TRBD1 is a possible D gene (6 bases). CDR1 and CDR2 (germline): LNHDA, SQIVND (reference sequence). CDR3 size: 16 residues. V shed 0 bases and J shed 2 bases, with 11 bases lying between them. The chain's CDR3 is CASSIEGAGRNQPQHF. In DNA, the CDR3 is TGTGCCAGTAGTATAGAGGGGGCAGGGCGCAATCAGCCCCAGCATTTT. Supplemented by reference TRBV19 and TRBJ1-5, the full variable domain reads DGGITQSPKYLFRKEGQNVTLSCEQNLNHDAMYWYRQDPGQGLRLIYYSQIVNDFQKGDIAEGYSVSREKKESFPLTVTSAQKNPTAFYLCASSIEGAGRNQPQHFGDGTRLSIL.

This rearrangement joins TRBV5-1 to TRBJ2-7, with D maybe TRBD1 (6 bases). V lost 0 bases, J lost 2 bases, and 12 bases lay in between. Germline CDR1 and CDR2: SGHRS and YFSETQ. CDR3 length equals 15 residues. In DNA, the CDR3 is TGCGCCAGCAGCTTGGGTCCCCAGGGGCCCTACGAGCAGTACTTC. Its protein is CASSLGPQGPYEQYF.

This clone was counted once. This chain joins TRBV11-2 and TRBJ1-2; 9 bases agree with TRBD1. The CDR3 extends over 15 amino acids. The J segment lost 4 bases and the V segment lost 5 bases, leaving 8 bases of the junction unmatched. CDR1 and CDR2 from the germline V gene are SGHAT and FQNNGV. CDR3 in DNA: TGTGCCAGCAGCAGGGGACAGGGTTCTATCTATGGCTACACCTTC. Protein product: CASSRGQGSIYGYTF.

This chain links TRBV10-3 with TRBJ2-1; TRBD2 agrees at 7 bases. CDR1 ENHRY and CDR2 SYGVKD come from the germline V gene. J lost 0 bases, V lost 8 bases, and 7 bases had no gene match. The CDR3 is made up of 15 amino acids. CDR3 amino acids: CAIARTRSSYNEQFF. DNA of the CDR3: TGTGCCATCGCTAGGACTAGAAGCTCCTACAATGAGCAGTTCTTC.

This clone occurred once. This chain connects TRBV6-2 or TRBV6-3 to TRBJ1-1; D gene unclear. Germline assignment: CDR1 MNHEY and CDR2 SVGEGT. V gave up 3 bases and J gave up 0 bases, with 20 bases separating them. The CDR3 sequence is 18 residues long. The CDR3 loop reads CASSYNLEKSHLNTEAFF. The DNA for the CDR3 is TGTGCCAGCAGTTATAATTTGGAGAAGTCTCACCTGAACACTGAAGCTTTCTTT.

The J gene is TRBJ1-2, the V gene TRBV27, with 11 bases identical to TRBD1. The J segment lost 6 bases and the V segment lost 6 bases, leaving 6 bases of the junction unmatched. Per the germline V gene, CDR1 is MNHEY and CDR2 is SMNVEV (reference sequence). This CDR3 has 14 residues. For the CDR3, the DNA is TGTGCCAGCAGCTCTCAGGGACAGGGGGATGGCTACACCTTC. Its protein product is CASSSQGQGDGYTF.

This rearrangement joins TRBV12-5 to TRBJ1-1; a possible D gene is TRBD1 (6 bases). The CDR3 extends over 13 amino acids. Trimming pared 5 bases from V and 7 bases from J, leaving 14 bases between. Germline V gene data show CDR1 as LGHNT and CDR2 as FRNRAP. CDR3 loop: CASGPIGTLEAFF. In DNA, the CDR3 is TGTGCTAGTGGTCCAATTGGGACACTTGAAGCTTTCTTT.

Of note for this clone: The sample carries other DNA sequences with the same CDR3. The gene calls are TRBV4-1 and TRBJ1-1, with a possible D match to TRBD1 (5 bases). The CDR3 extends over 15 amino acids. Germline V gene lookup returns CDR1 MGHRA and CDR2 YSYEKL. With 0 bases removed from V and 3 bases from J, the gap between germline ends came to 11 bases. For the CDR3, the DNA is TGCGCCAGCAGCCAAGAGGGAGGGGACTACACTGAAGCTTTCTTT. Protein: CASSQEGGDYTEAFF.

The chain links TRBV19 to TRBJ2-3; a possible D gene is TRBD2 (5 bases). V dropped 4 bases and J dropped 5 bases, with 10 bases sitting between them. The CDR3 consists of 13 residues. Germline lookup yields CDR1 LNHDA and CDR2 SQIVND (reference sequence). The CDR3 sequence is CASSNGVGDTQYF. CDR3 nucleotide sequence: TGTGCCAGTAGTAACGGGGTGGGAGATACGCAGTATTTT. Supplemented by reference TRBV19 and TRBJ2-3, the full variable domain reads DGGITQSPKYLFRKEGQNVTLSCEQNLNHDAMYWYRQDPGQGLRLIYYSQIVNDFQKGDIAEGYSVSREKKESFPLTVTSAQKNPTAFYLCASSNGVGDTQYFGPGTRLTVL.

CDR3 amino acids: CASSSDSVNEKLFF. The CDR3 coding sequence is TGTGCCAGCAGCTCGGACAGTGTTAATGAAAAACTGTTTTTT. The chain is built from TRBV7-8 and TRBJ1-4, with TRBD1 as a possible D gene (6 bases). Per the germline V gene, CDR1 is SGHVS and CDR2 is FQNEAQ. Trimming cost V 4 bases and J 4 bases, with 10 bases left between them. There are 14 residues in the CDR3.

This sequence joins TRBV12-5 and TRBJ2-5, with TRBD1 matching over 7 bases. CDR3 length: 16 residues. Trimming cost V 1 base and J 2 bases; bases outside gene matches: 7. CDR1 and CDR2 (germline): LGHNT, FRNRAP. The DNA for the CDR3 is TGTGCTAGTGGTTTGGCCTTCGGCAGGGGGCAAGAGACCCAGTACTTC. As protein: CASGLAFGRGQETQYF.

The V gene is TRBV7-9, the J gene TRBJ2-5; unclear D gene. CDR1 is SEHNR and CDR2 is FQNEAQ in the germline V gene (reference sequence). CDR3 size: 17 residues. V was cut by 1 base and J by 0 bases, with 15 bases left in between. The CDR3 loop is CASSLVQASLYQETQYF. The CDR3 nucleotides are TGTGCCAGCAGCTTAGTCCAGGCCTCTTTATACCAAGAGACCCAGTACTTC. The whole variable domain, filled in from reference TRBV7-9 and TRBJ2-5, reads DTGVSQNPRHKITKRGQNVTFRCDPISEHNRLYWYRQTLGQGPEFLTYFQNEAQLEKSRLLSDRFSAERPKGSFSTLEIQRTEQGDSAMYLCASSLVQASLYQETQYFGPGTRLLVL.